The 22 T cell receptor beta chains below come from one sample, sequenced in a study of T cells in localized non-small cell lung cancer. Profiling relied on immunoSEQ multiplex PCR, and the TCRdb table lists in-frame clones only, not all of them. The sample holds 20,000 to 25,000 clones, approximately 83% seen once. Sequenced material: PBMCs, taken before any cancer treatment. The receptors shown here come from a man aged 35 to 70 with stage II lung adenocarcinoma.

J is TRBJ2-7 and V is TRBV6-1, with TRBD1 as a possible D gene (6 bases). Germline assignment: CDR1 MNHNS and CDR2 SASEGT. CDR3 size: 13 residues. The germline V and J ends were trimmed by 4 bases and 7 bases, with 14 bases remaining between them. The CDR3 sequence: CASSAEWGTEQYF. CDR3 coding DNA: TGTGCCAGCAGTGCCGAATGGGGGACAGAGCAGTACTTC.

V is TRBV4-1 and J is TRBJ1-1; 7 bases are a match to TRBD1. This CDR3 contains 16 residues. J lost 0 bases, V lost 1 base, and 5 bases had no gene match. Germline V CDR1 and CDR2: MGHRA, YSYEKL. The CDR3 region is CASSQGGTALNTEAFF. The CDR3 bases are TGCGCCAGCAGCCAAGGGGGGACAGCCTTGAACACTGAAGCTTTCTTT.

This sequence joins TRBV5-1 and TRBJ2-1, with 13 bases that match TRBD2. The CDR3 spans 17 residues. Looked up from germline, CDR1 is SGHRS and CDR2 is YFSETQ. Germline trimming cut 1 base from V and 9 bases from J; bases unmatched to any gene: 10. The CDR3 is CASSLPPLAGGPGEQFF. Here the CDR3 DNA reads TGCGCCAGCAGCTTGCCTCCACTAGCGGGGGGGCCCGGTGAGCAGTTCTTC.

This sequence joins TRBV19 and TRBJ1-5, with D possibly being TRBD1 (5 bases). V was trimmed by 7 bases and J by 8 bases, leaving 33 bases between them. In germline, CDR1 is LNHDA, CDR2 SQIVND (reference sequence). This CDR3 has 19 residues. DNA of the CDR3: TGTGCCAGTAAAGTGGGACCGGGGACCTATAAGGACCCGTTGGAGCCCCAGCATTTT. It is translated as CASKVGPGTYKDPLEPQHF.

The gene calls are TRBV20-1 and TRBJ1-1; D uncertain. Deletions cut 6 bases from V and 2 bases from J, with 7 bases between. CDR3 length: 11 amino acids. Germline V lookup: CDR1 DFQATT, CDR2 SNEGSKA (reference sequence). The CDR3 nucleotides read TGCAGTGCCCCAAGAAACACTGAAGCTTTCTTT. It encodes CSAPRNTEAFF.

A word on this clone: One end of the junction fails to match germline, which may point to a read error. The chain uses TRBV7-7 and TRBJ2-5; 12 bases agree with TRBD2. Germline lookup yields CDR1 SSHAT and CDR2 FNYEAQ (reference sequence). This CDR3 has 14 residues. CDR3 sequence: CASSDPSGGAPQYF. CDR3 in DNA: TGTGCTAGCAGCGACCCTAGCGGGGGGGCTCCCCAGTACTTC.

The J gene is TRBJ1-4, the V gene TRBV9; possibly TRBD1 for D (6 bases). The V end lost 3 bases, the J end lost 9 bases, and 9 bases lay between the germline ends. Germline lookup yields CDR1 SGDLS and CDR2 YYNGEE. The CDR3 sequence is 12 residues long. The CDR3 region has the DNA TGTGCCAGCAGCGCCACAGGGAAAAAACTGTTTTTT. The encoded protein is CASSATGKKLFF.

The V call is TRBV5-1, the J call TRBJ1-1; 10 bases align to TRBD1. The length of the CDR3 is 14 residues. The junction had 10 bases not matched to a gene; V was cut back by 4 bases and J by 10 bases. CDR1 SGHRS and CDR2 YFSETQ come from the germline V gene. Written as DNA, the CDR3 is TGCGCCAGCAGCCTCGGGACAGGGGATCACGGAGCTTTCTTT. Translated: CASSLGTGDHGAFF.

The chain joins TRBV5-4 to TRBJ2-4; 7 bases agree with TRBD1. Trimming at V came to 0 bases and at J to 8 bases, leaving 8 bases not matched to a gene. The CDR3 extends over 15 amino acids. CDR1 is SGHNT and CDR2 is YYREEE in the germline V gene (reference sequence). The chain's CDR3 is CASSLEGRGSDIQYF. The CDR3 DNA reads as TGTGCCAGCAGCTTGGAGGGCAGGGGGTCGGACATTCAGTACTTC.

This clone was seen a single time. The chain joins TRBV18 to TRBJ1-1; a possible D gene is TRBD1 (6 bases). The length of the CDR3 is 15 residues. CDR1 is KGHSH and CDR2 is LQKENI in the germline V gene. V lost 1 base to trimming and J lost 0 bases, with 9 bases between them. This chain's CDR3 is CASSPLGQMNTEAFF. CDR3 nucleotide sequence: TGTGCCAGCTCACCACTCGGACAGATGAACACTGAAGCTTTCTTT.

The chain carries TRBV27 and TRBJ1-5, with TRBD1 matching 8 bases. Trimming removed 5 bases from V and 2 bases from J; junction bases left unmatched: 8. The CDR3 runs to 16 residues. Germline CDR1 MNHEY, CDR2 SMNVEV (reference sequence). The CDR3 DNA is TGTGCCAGCAGTCCAGGGGGCCTCCCTGGCAATCAGCCCCAGCATTTT. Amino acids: CASSPGGLPGNQPQHF.

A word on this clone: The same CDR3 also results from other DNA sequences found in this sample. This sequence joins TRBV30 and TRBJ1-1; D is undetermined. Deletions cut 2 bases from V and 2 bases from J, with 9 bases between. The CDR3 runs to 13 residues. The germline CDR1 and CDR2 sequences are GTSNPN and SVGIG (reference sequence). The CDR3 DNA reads TGTGCCTGGAGTCAAAGTCTAAACACTGAAGCTTTCTTT. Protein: CAWSQSLNTEAFF.

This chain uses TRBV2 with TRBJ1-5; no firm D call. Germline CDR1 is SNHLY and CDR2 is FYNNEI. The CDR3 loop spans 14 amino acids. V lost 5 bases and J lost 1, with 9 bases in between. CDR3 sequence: CASSLSASNQPQHF. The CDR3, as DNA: TGTGCCAGCAGTTTAAGCGCAAGCAATCAGCCCCAGCATTTT.

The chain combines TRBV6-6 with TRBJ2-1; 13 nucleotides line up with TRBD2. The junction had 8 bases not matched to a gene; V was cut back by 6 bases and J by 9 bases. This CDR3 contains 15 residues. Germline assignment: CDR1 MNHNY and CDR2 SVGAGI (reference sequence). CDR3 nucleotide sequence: TGTGCCAGCAGGCTCAGACTAGCGGGAGGTGGTGAGCAGTTCTTC. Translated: CASRLRLAGGGEQFF.

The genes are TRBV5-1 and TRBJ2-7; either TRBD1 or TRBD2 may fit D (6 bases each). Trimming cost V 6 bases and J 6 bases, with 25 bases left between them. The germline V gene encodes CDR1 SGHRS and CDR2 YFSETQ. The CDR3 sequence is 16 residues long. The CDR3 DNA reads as TGCGCCAGCAAGAGGGACGACGCACCGGGGGCCTTCGAGCAGTACTTC. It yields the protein CASKRDDAPGAFEQYF. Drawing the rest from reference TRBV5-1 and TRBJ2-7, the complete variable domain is KAGVTQTPRYLIKTRGQQVTLSCSPISGHRSVSWYQQTPGQGLQFLFEYFSETQRNKGNFPGRFSGRQFSNSRSEMNVSTLELGDSALYLCASKRDDAPGAFEQYFGPGTRLTVT.

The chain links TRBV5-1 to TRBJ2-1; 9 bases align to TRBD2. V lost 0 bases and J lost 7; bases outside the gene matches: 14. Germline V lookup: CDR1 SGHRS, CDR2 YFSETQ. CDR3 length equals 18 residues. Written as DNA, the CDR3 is TGCGCCAGCAGCTTGGGTCTAGCGGGACCCCTACAGAAGAATGAGCAGTTCTTC. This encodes CASSLGLAGPLQKNEQFF. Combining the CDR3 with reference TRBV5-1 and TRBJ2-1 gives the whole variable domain KAGVTQTPRYLIKTRGQQVTLSCSPISGHRSVSWYQQTPGQGLQFLFEYFSETQRNKGNFPGRFSGRQFSNSRSEMNVSTLELGDSALYLCASSLGLAGPLQKNEQFFGPGTRLTVL.

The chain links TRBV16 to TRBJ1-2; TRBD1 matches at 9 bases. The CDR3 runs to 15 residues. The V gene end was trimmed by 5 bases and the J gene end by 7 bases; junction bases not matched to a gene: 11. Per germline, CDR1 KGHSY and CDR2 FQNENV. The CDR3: CASSDPGQGSIGYTF. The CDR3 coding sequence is TGTGCCAGCAGCGATCCGGGACAGGGTTCAATTGGCTACACCTTC.

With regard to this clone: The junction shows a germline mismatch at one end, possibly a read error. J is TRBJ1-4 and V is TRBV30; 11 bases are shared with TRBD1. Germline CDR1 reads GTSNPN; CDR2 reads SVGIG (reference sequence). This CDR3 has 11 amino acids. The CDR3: CAWSVRDRGDF. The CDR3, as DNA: TGTGCCTGGAGTGTACGGGACAGGGGGGATTTT.

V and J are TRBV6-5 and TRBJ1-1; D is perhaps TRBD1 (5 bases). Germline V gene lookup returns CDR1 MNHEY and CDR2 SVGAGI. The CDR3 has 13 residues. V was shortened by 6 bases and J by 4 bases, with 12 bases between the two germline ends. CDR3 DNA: TGTGCCAGCAGAAGGGGTTTCGGCACTGAAGCTTTCTTT. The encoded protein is CASRRGFGTEAFF.

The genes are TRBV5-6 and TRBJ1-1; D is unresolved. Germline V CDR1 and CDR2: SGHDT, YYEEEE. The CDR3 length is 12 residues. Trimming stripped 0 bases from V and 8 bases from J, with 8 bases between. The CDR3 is CASSLETAEAFF. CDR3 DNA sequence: TGTGCCAGCAGCTTGGAAACAGCCGAAGCTTTCTTT.

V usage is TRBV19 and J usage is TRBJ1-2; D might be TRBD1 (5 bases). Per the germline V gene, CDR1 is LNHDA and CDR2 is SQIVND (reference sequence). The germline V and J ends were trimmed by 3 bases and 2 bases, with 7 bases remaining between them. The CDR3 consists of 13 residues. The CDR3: CASSIGGNYGYTF. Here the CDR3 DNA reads TGTGCCAGTAGTATCGGGGGAAACTATGGCTACACCTTC.

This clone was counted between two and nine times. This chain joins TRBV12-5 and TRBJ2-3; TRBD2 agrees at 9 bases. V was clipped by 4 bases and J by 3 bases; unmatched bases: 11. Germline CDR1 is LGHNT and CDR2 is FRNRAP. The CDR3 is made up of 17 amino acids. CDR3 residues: CASGSPGGSGRTDTQYF. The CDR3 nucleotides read TGTGCTAGTGGTTCCCCTGGAGGTAGCGGGAGAACAGATACGCAGTATTTT.